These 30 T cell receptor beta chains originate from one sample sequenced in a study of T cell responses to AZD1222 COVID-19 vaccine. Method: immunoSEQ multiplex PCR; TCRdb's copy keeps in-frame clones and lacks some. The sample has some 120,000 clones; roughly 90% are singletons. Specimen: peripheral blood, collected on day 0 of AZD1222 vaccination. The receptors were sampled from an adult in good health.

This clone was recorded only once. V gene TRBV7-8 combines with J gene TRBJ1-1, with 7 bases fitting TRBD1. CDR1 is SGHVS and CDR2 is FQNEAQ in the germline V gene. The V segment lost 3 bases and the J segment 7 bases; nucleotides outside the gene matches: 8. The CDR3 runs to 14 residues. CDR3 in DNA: TGTGCCAGCAGCTTCAGACAGGGTAGTATTGAAGCTTTCTTT. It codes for CASSFRQGSIEAFF.

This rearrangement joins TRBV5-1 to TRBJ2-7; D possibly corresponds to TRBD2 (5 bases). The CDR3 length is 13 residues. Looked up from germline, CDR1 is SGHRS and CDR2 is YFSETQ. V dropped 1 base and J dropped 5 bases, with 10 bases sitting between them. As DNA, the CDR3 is TGCGCCAGCAGCTTGCGGGGTGGCGACGAGCAGTACTTC. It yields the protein CASSLRGGDEQYF.

CDR3 sequence reads: CASSPLGSGGAGEQYF. In DNA form, the CDR3 reads TGTGCCAGCAGCCCGCTGGGGAGCGGGGGGGCGGGCGAGCAGTACTTC. The J gene is TRBJ2-7, the V gene TRBV9; TRBD2 agrees at 10 bases. The CDR3 contains 16 residues. The germline CDR1 and CDR2 sequences are SGDLS and YYNGEE. Losses at the gene ends were 4 bases for V and 6 bases for J; bases not matched to a gene: 13.

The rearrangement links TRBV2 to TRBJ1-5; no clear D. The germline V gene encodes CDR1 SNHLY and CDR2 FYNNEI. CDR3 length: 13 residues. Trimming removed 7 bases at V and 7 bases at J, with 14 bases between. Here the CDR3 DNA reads TGTGCCAGCACCGAAACCTTTTTACAGCCCCAGCATTTT. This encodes CASTETFLQPQHF.

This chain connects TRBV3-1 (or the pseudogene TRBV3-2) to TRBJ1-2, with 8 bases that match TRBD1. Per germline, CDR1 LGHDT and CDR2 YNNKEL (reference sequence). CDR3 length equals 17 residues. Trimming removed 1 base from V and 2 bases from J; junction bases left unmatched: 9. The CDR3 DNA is TGTGCCAGCAGCCAAGGGGACAGGTACCTGGCGAACTATGGCTACACCTTC. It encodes CASSQGDRYLANYGYTF.

The DNA of the CDR3 is TGCACCAGCAGCCAAGATCTGATCGGCGGACACTCCTACGAGCAGTACTTC. It encodes CTSSQDLIGGHSYEQYF. The chain combines TRBV1 with TRBJ2-7; the table's D call TRBD1 went unverified against the DNA. TRBV1 is listed as a pseudogene. The CDR3 spans 17 residues.

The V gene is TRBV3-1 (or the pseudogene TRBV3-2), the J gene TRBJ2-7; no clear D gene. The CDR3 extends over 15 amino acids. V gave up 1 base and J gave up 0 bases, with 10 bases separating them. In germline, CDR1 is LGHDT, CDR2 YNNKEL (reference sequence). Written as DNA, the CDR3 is TGTGCCAGCAGCCAAGGGGTAGCCTACTCCTACGAGCAGTACTTC. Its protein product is CASSQGVAYSYEQYF.

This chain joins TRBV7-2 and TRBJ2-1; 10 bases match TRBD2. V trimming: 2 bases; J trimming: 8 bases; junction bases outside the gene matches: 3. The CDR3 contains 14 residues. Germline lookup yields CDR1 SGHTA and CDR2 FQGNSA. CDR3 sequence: CASSLKAGGHEQFF. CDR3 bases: TGTGCCAGCAGCTTAAAAGCGGGGGGGCATGAGCAGTTCTTC.

CDR3 amino acids: CASSRPSWIMGDYEQYF. The CDR3 DNA reads as TGTGCCAGCAGCCGACCATCTTGGATAATGGGGGATTACGAGCAGTACTTC. The rearrangement joins TRBV7-9 to TRBJ2-7, with D perhaps matching TRBD1 or TRBD2 (5 bases each). Germline assignment: CDR1 SEHNR and CDR2 FQNEAQ (reference sequence). The CDR3 is 17 amino acids. Between the trimmed V and J ends, which lost 5 bases and 4 bases, there was a span of 24 bases. Looking up the rest from reference TRBV7-9 and TRBJ2-7 gives the full variable domain: DTGVSQNPRHKITKRGQNVTFRCDPISEHNRLYWYRQTLGQGPEFLTYFQNEAQLEKSRLLSDRFSAERPKGSFSTLEIQRTEQGDSAMYLCASSRPSWIMGDYEQYFGPGTRLTVT.

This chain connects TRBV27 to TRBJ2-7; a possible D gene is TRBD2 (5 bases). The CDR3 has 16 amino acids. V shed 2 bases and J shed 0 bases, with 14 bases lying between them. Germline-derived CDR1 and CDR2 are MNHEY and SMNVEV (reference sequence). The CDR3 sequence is CASSLLPGESSYEQYF. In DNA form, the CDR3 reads TGTGCCAGCAGTTTACTCCCCGGGGAAAGCTCCTACGAGCAGTACTTC.

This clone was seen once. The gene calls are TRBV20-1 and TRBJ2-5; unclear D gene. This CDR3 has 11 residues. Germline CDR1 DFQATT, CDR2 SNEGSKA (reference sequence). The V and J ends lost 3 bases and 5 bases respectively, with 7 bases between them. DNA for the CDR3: TGCAGTGCTAGGGCCCAGGAGACCCAGTACTTC. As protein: CSARAQETQYF.

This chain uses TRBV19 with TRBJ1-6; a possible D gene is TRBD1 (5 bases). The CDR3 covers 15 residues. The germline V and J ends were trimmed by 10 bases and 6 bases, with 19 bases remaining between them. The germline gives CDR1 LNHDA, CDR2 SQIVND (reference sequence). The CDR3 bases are TGTGCCACACGGGGGTTCTACAATTTTAATTCACCCCTCCACTTT. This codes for CATRGFYNFNSPLHF. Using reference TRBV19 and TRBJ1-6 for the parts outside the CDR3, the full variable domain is DGGITQSPKYLFRKEGQNVTLSCEQNLNHDAMYWYRQDPGQGLRLIYYSQIVNDFQKGDIAEGYSVSREKKESFPLTVTSAQKNPTAFYLCATRGFYNFNSPLHFGNGTRLTVT.

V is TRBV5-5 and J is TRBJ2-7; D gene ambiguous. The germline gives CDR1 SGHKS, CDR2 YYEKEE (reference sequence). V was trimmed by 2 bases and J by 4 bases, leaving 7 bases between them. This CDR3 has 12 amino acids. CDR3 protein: CASSFSTYEQYF. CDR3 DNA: TGTGCCAGCAGCTTTTCCACGTACGAGCAGTACTTC.

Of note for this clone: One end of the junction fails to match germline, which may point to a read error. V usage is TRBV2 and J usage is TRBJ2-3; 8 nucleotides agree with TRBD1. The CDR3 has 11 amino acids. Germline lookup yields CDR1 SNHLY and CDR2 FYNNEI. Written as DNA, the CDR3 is TGTGCCAGCAGTGATTGGGACAGGCCATGTTTT. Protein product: CASSDWDRPCF. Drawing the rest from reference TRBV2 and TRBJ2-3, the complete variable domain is EPEVTQTPSHQVTQMGQEVILRCVPISNHLYFYWYRQILGQKVEFLVSFYNNEISEKSEIFDDQFSVERPDGSNFTLKIRSTKLEDSAMYFCASSDWDRPCFGPGTRLTVL.

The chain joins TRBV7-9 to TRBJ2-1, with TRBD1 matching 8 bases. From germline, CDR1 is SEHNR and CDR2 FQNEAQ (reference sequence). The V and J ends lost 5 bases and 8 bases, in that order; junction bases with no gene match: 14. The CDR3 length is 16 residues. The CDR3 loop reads CASSPPRTGWIHEQFF. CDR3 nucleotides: TGTGCCAGCAGCCCGCCTCGGACAGGGTGGATCCATGAGCAGTTCTTC.

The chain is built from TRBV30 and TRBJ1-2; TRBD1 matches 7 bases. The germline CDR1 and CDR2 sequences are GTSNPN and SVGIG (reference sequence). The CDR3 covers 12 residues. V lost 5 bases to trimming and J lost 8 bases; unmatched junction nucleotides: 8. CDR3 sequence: CAWGSGGRGYTF. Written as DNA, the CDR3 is TGTGCCTGGGGGTCAGGGGGTCGGGGCTACACCTTC.

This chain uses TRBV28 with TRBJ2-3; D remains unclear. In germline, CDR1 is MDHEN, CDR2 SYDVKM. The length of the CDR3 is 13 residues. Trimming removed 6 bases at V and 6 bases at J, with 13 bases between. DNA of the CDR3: TGTGCCAGCAGCCTATCGATAAGGGATACGCAGTATTTT. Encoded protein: CASSLSIRDTQYF.

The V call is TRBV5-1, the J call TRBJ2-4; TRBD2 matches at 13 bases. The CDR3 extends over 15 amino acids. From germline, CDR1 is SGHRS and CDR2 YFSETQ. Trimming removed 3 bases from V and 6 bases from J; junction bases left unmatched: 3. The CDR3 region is CASSSGTSGVNIQYF. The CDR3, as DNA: TGCGCCAGCAGCTCGGGGACTAGCGGGGTAAACATTCAGTACTTC. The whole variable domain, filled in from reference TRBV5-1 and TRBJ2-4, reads KAGVTQTPRYLIKTRGQQVTLSCSPISGHRSVSWYQQTPGQGLQFLFEYFSETQRNKGNFPGRFSGRQFSNSRSEMNVSTLELGDSALYLCASSSGTSGVNIQYFGAGTRLSVL.

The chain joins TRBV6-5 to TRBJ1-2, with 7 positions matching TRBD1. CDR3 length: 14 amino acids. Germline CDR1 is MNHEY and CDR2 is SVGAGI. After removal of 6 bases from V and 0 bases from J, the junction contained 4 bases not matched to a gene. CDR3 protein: CASRRQGTNYGYTF. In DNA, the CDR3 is TGTGCCAGCAGGAGACAGGGCACTAACTATGGCTACACCTTC.

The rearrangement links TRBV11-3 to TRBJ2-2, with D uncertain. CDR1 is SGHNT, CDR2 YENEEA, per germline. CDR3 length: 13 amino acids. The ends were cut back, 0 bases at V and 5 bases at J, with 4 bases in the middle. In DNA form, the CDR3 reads TGTGCCAGCAGCTTAGAGCCGACCGGGGAGCTGTTTTTT. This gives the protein CASSLEPTGELFF.

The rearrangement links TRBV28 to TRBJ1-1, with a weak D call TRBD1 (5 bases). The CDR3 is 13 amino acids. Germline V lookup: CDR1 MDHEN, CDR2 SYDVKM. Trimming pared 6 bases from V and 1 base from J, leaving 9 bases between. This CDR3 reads CASSPGQNTEAFF. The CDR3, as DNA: TGTGCCAGCAGCCCCGGACAGAACACTGAAGCTTTCTTT.

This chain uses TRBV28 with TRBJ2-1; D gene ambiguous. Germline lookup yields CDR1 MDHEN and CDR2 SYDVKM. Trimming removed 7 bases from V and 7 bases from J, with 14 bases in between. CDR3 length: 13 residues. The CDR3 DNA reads TGTGCCAGCACTACAAGGCTTCCGAATGAGCAGTTCTTC. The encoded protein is CASTTRLPNEQFF.

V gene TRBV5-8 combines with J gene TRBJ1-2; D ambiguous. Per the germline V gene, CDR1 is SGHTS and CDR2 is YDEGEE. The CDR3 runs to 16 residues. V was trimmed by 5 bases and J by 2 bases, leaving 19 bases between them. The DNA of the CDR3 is TGTGCCAGCAGACTGAAGACGGGAGGACTCAACTATGGCTACACCTTC. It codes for CASRLKTGGLNYGYTF.

CDR3 bases: TGCGCCAGCAGCCAAGGAAACAGGGTAGGCCAGCCCCAGCATTTT. Its translation is CASSQGNRVGQPQHF. The rearrangement links TRBV4-1 to TRBJ1-5; TRBD1 might be the D (6 bases). V shed 1 base and J shed 7 bases, with 14 bases lying between them. CDR1 MGHRA and CDR2 YSYEKL come from the germline V gene. CDR3 length: 15 amino acids.

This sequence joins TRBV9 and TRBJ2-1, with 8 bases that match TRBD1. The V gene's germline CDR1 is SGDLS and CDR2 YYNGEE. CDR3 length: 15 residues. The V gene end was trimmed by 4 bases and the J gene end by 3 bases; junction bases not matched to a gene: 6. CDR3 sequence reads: CASSFGQGVYNEQFF. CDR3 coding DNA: TGTGCCAGCAGCTTCGGACAGGGTGTCTACAATGAGCAGTTCTTC.

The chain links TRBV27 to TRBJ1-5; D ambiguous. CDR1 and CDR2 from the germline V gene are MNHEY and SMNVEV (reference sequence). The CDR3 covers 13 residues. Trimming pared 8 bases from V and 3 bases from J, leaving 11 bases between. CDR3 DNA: TGTGCCAGCTCCGGGGAGTACAATCAGCCCCAGCATTTT. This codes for CASSGEYNQPQHF.

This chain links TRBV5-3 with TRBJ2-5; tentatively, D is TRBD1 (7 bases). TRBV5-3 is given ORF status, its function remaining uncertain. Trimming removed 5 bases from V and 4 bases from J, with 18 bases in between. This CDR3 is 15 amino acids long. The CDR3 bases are TGTGCCAGAAGACAGGGGACGGGAGAGGGAGAGACCCAGTACTTC. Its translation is CARRQGTGEGETQYF.

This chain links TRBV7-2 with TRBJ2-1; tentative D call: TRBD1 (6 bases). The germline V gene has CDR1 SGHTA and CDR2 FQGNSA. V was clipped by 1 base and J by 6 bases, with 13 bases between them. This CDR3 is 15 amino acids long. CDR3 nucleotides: TGTGCCAGCAGCTTAGGGGGGCTAAGCGTCAATGAGCAGTTCTTC. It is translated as CASSLGGLSVNEQFF.

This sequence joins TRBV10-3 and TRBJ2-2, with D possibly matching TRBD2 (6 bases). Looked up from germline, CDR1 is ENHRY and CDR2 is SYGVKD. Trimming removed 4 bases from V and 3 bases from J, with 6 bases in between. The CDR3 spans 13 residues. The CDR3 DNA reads TGTGCCATCAGTGCGGGAGACACCGGGGAGCTGTTTTTT. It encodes CAISAGDTGELFF.

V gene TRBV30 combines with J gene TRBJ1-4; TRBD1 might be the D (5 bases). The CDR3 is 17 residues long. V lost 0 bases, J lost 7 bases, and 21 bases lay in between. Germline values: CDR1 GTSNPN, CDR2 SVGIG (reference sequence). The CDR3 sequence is CAWSVRGLGLSGEKLFF. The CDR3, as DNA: TGTGCCTGGAGTGTACGGGGTCTGGGGCTATCAGGTGAAAAACTGTTTTTT.